This TCR beta chain was obtained from a study of cytomegalovirus exposure and HLA in healthy donors. At the time of sampling, donors were nominally healthy, though unrecorded immune exposures were likely. Study conclusions and caveats: CMV serostatus was the only recorded immune exposure for donors.

The PCR contained 60 Vbeta and 13 Jbeta primers. Assay used: immunoSEQ multiplex PCR; TCRdb lists only in-frame clones, some missing. The repertoire holds some 170,000 clones, with over 75% as singletons. This CDR3 region has 15 residues. With V trimmed by 4 bases and J by 5 bases, 8 bases remained unmatched. CDR1 is MNHEY and CDR2 is SMNVEV in the germline V gene (reference sequence). As to this clone: No antigen is known for it.

The chain carries TRBV27 and TRBJ2-1; 7 positions agree with TRBD2. The clonotype was recovered from a man aged 35 to 55 in good health and CMV-seropositive. Input material: PBMCs. The CDR3 bases are TGTGCCAGCAGTTCGCGACTAGCTTCCCACAATGAGCAGTTCTTC. Translated, it gives CASSSRLASHNEQFF.